These 25 T cell receptor beta chains were sequenced from one sample in a study of cytomegalovirus exposure and HLA in healthy donors. PCR used 60 Vbeta primers and 13 Jbeta primers. Here immunoSEQ multiplex PCR was the method, and the copy in TCRdb shows in-frame clones only, minus some. The sample contains 150,000 or so clones, about 8.9% of which appear only once. Sequencing input: PBMCs. Every receptor here comes from a man aged 50-59 years in good health and CMV-seronegative.

This chain links TRBV7-2 with TRBJ2-4; 11 bases are shared with TRBD2. Trimming took 5 bases from V and 6 from J; bases not matched to a gene: 6. CDR1 is SGHTA, CDR2 FQGNSA, per germline. There are 15 residues in the CDR3. CDR3 loop: CASSTMLAGGNIQYF. In DNA, the CDR3 is TGTGCCAGCAGCACAATGCTAGCGGGGGGAAACATTCAGTACTTC.

This clone has a handful of counts. The genes are TRBV7-9 and TRBJ1-4, with 7 bases identical to TRBD1. Germline CDR1 is SEHNR and CDR2 is FQNEAQ (reference sequence). CDR3 size: 15 residues. Germline trimming cut 2 bases from V and 7 bases from J; bases unmatched to any gene: 7. CDR3 amino acids: CASSLRQGGVEKLFF. Written as DNA, the CDR3 is TGTGCCAGCAGCTTAAGACAGGGCGGGGTTGAAAAACTGTTTTTT. The full variable domain, its missing parts supplied by reference TRBV7-9 and TRBJ1-4, is DTGVSQNPRHKITKRGQNVTFRCDPISEHNRLYWYRQTLGQGPEFLTYFQNEAQLEKSRLLSDRFSAERPKGSFSTLEIQRTEQGDSAMYLCASSLRQGGVEKLFFGSGTQLSVL.

J is TRBJ1-4 and V is TRBV19, with 7 bases identical to TRBD1. The CDR3 extends over 18 amino acids. V lost 4 bases and J lost 1; bases outside the gene matches: 12. CDR1 LNHDA and CDR2 SQIVND come from the germline V gene (reference sequence). CDR3 nucleotides: TGTGCCAGTAGTAACGCCCTGGGGCAGGGGGAAACTAATGAAAAACTGTTTTTT. Its protein product is CASSNALGQGETNEKLFF.

The chain has TRBV4-2 and TRBJ2-1; tentative D call: TRBD1 (6 bases). The V end was cut by 2 bases, the J end by 13 bases, with 12 bases between. The length of the CDR3 is 12 residues. Germline V gene lookup returns CDR1 LGHNA and CDR2 YNFKEQ. Here the CDR3 DNA reads TGTGCCAGCAGCCAAATACGGGACATTCAGTTCTTC. Amino acids: CASSQIRDIQFF.

In its sample, this clone was seen a few times. The V call is TRBV29-1, the J call TRBJ2-6; D unresolved. Germline V gives CDR1 SQVTM, CDR2 ANQGSEA. This CDR3 has 14 residues. V lost 3 bases and J 4 bases, leaving 10 bases between the germline ends. The CDR3 sequence is CSVDFQKGANVLTF. CDR3 nucleotides: TGCAGCGTTGATTTTCAAAAAGGGGCCAACGTCCTGACTTTC.

V usage is TRBV6-1 and J usage is TRBJ2-7; 9 bases match TRBD1. V lost 6 bases, J lost 6 bases, and 12 bases stayed unmatched. Germline assignment: CDR1 MNHNS and CDR2 SASEGT. The CDR3 has 15 amino acids. The CDR3 region has the DNA TGTGCCAGCAGCCTCACAGGGGGCAGGTTTGGCGAGCAGTACTTC. Encoded protein: CASSLTGGRFGEQYF.

This clone was seen a few times. The J gene is TRBJ1-1, the V gene TRBV7-9; no definite D call. The germline CDR1 and CDR2 sequences are SEHNR and FQNEAQ (reference sequence). There are 13 residues in the CDR3. V dropped 1 base and J dropped 8 bases, with 11 bases sitting between them. The CDR3 DNA sequence: TGTGCCAGCAGCTTAGATCTGGGCCAGGAAGCTTTCTTT. Translating it yields CASSLDLGQEAFF. Filled out from reference TRBV7-9 and TRBJ1-1, the complete variable domain reads DTGVSQNPRHKITKRGQNVTFRCDPISEHNRLYWYRQTLGQGPEFLTYFQNEAQLEKSRLLSDRFSAERPKGSFSTLEIQRTEQGDSAMYLCASSLDLGQEAFFGQGTRLTVV.

This clone appeared a few times. The rearrangement joins TRBV7-9 to TRBJ2-3; D is undetermined. From germline, CDR1 is SEHNR and CDR2 FQNEAQ (reference sequence). V gave up 1 base and J gave up 1 base, with 12 bases separating them. This CDR3 has 16 amino acids. The CDR3 DNA is TGTGCCAGCAGCTTAGATGTGGCGGCAGGCACAGATACGCAGTATTTT. It codes for CASSLDVAAGTDTQYF.

This clone was picked up a small number of times. This rearrangement joins TRBV5-1 to TRBJ1-2; no definite D call. Germline CDR1 and CDR2: SGHRS and YFSETQ. Trimming shortened V by 7 bases and J by 2 bases, and 9 bases separated the two germline ends. The CDR3 is 12 residues long. The CDR3 is CASFAGNYGYTF. CDR3 DNA sequence: TGCGCCAGCTTCGCCGGGAACTATGGCTACACCTTC.

The chain has TRBV19 and TRBJ2-1, with 11 bases that match TRBD2. Germline values: CDR1 LNHDA, CDR2 SQIVND (reference sequence). This CDR3 comprises 14 residues. The junction had 4 bases not matched to a gene; V was cut back by 7 bases and J by 5 bases. The CDR3 DNA is TGTGCCAGTATAGCGGGAGGGCCGGACAATGAGCAGTTCTTC. It encodes CASIAGGPDNEQFF.

There are a few counts of this clone. The chain joins TRBV5-1 to TRBJ2-5; D may be TRBD1 (6 bases). This CDR3 contains 14 residues. Trimming took off 4 bases at V and 0 bases at J, with 10 bases between the two ends. Germline values: CDR1 SGHRS, CDR2 YFSETQ. CDR3: CASSPDRYQETQYF. CDR3 in DNA: TGCGCCAGCAGCCCTGACAGGTACCAAGAGACCCAGTACTTC.

This clone was found a few times. The CDR3 DNA reads as TGCGCCAGCGGAAGGACTCCCGGCGGGGAGCTGTTTTTT. Its protein is CASGRTPGGELFF. The rearrangement links TRBV5-1 to TRBJ2-2; a possible D gene is TRBD2 (5 bases). V was shortened by 7 bases and J by 7 bases, with 14 bases between the two germline ends. The CDR3 is 13 residues long. Germline assignment: CDR1 SGHRS and CDR2 YFSETQ. Full variable domain (outside the CDR3, taken from reference TRBV5-1 and TRBJ2-2): KAGVTQTPRYLIKTRGQQVTLSCSPISGHRSVSWYQQTPGQGLQFLFEYFSETQRNKGNFPGRFSGRQFSNSRSEMNVSTLELGDSALYLCASGRTPGGELFFGEGSRLTVL.

This clone has only a few counts. V is TRBV10-1 and J is TRBJ2-7, with 8 bases lining up with TRBD2. Losses at the gene ends were 4 bases for V and 1 base for J; bases not matched to a gene: 9. Germline V gives CDR1 WNHNN, CDR2 SYGVQD (reference sequence). The CDR3 length is 16 residues. The CDR3 sequence: CASSGGLAGPSYEQYF. In DNA, the CDR3 is TGCGCCAGCAGTGGGGGGCTAGCGGGTCCTTCCTACGAGCAGTACTTC.

This clone showed up just a few times. This chain uses TRBV5-6 with TRBJ1-1, with D maybe TRBD1 (6 bases). Germline CDR1 reads SGHDT; CDR2 reads YYEEEE. This CDR3 has 14 residues. Trimming took off 5 bases at V and 3 bases at J, with 14 bases between the two ends. The CDR3 nucleotides are TGTGCCAGCAGTCCAGGGGCGTGGGACACTGAAGCTTTCTTT. Translated, it gives CASSPGAWDTEAFF.

The gene calls are TRBV6-1 and TRBJ1-2; TRBD1 might be the D (6 bases). The CDR3 is 16 amino acids. V was trimmed by 0 bases and J by 4 bases, leaving 15 bases between them. Germline V gene data show CDR1 as MNHNS and CDR2 as SASEGT. CDR3 loop: CASSEAIGGVLYGYTF. The CDR3 DNA follows: TGTGCCAGCAGTGAAGCGATAGGGGGGGTCCTCTATGGCTACACCTTC.

The V gene is TRBV7-3, the J gene TRBJ1-2; 8 nucleotides line up with TRBD1. V lost 5 bases, J lost 8 bases, and 7 bases stayed unmatched. Germline V gene data show CDR1 as SGHTA and CDR2 as FQGTGA. CDR3 size: 13 residues. The CDR3 nucleotides read TGTGCCAGCAGCCAGACAGGGGCAGGGGGCTACACCTTC. It yields the protein CASSQTGAGGYTF. The variable domain in full, with the rest retrieved from reference TRBV7-3 and TRBJ1-2, is GAGVSQTPSNKVTEKGKYVELRCDPISGHTALYWYRQSLGQGPEFLIYFQGTGAADDSGLPNDRFFAVRPEGSVSTLKIQRTERGDSAVYLCASSQTGAGGYTFGSGTRLTVV.

Points on this clone: The sample has other DNA sequences that encode this CDR3 too. The rearrangement links TRBV30 to TRBJ1-2; D might be TRBD1 (5 bases). Trimming pared 0 bases from V and 7 bases from J, leaving 15 bases between. The CDR3 runs 14 residues. Germline V gene data show CDR1 as GTSNPN and CDR2 as SVGIG (reference sequence). This chain's CDR3 is CAWSVQETVGGYTF. CDR3 DNA sequence: TGTGCCTGGAGTGTACAGGAGACAGTTGGTGGCTACACCTTC.

The rearrangement links TRBV28 to TRBJ2-2; TRBD2 agrees at 8 bases. This CDR3 contains 21 residues. After removal of 4 bases from V and 2 bases from J, the junction contained 21 bases not matched to a gene. Germline CDR1 MDHEN, CDR2 SYDVKM. CDR3 region: CASSSERGGRISGSNTGELFF. CDR3 DNA: TGTGCCAGCAGTTCAGAACGCGGGGGGCGAATCAGCGGGAGCAACACCGGGGAGCTGTTTTTT.

Ten or more counts support this clone. The chain joins TRBV25-1 to TRBJ1-4, with 9 positions matching TRBD1. Germline-derived CDR1 and CDR2 are MGHDK and SYGVNS. CDR3 size: 18 residues. V lost 5 bases, J lost 0 bases, and 10 bases stayed unmatched. CDR3 bases: TGTGCCAGCAGTACCTCCGGGACAGGGCTTACAACTAATGAAAAACTGTTTTTT. The encoded protein is CASSTSGTGLTTNEKLFF.

This clone was found a few times. This rearrangement joins TRBV28 to TRBJ1-2; D gene ambiguous. There are 15 residues in the CDR3. From germline, CDR1 is MDHEN and CDR2 SYDVKM. The ends were cut back, 1 base at V and 8 bases at J, with 17 bases in the middle. CDR3 sequence (DNA): TGTGCCAGCAGTTTATTAATCCCTGGGCCCAGCGGCTACACCTTC. This encodes CASSLLIPGPSGYTF.

The chain employs TRBV6-5 and TRBJ2-1; 7 bases are shared with TRBD2. CDR3 size: 14 residues. V shed 11 bases and J 8 bases; nucleotides not matched to a gene: 15. Looked up from germline, CDR1 is MNHEY and CDR2 is SVGAGI. CDR3 amino acids: CASSRRSGRDEQFF. The CDR3 bases are TGTGCCTCCTCCCGACGGTCGGGGAGGGATGAGCAGTTCTTC.

This clone occurred a few times. This chain joins TRBV6-1 and TRBJ2-4, with D possibly being TRBD2 (5 bases). The CDR3 contains 13 residues. Trimming removed 7 bases at V and 5 bases at J, with 12 bases between. Germline-derived CDR1 and CDR2 are MNHNS and SASEGT. The CDR3 DNA follows: TGTGCCAGCATCCCGGGGTCGGAAAACATTCAGTACTTC. Translation gives CASIPGSENIQYF.

The chain uses TRBV7-9 and TRBJ1-2; 7 positions match TRBD1. The CDR3 loop spans 15 amino acids. Looked up from germline, CDR1 is SEHNR and CDR2 is FQNEAQ (reference sequence). Trimming removed 5 bases from V and 5 bases from J; junction bases left unmatched: 11. CDR3 DNA: TGTGCCAGCAGCCATACCACCGGGACAGCTTATGGCTACACCTTC. Translated, it gives CASSHTTGTAYGYTF.

The chain employs TRBV29-1 and TRBJ2-7, with 9 bases aligning to TRBD1. CDR3 length: 11 amino acids. Germline trimming cut 6 bases from V and 12 bases from J; bases unmatched to any gene: 9. CDR1 is SQVTM, CDR2 ANQGSEA, per germline. The CDR3 nucleotides read TGCAGCGTCGAAAACAGGGGGCGATCGTACTTC. It encodes CSVENRGRSYF.

CDR3 nucleotides: TGCAGCGTTGCGACTAGCGGGAGTGCCGAGCAGTACTTC. Its protein is CSVATSGSAEQYF. The rearrangement joins TRBV29-1 to TRBJ2-7; 12 positions agree with TRBD2. The CDR3 is 13 amino acids. Germline CDR1 is SQVTM and CDR2 is ANQGSEA. V shed 4 bases, J shed 6 bases, and the junction held 4 bases outside the gene matches.